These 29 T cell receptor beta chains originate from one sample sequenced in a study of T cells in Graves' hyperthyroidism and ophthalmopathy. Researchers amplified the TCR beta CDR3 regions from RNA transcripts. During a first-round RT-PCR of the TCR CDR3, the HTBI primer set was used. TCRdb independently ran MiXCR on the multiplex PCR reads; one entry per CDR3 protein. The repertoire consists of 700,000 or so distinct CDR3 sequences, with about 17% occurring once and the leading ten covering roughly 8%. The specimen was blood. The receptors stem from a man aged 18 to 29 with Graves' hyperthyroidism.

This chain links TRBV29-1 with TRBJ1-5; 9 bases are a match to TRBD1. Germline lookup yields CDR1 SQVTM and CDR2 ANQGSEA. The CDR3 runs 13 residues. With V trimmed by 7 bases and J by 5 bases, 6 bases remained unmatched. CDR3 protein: CSARDREDQPQHF. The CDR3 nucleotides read TGCAGCGCCAGGGACAGGGAGGATCAGCCCCAGCATTTT.

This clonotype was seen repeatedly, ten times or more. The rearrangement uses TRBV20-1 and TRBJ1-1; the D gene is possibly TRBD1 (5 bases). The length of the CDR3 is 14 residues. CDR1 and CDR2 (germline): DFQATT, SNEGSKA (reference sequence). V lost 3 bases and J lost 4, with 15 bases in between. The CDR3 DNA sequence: TGCAGTGCTAGGTGGACCGGGACGGCCACTGAAGCTTTCTTT. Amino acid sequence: CSARWTGTATEAFF.

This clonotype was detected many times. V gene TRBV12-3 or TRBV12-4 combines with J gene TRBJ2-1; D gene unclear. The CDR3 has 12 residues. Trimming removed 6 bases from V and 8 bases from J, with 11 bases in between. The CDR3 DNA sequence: TGTGCCAGCAGCGATCTAGAGGATGAGCAGTTCTTC. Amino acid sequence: CASSDLEDEQFF.

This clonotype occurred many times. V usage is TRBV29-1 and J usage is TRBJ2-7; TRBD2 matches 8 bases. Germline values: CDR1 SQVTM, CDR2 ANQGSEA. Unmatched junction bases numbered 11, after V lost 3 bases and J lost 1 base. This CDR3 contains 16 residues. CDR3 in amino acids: CSVDGVPGTRSYEQYF. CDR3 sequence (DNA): TGCAGCGTTGACGGGGTTCCGGGGACTAGATCCTACGAGCAGTACTTC.

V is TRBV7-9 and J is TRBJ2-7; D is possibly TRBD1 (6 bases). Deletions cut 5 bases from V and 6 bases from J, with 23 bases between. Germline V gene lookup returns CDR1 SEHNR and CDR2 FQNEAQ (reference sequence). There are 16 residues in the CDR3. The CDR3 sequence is CASSPASSRGFGEQYF. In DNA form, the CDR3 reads TGTGCCAGCAGCCCCGCCTCGAGCAGGGGATTCGGCGAGCAGTACTTC.

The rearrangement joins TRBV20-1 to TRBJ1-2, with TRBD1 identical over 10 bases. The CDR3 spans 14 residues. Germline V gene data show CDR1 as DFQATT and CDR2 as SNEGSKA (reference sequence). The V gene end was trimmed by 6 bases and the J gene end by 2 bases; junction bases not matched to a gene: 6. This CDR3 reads CSAAQGQGNYGYTF. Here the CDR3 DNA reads TGCAGTGCCGCCCAGGGACAGGGGAACTATGGCTACACCTTC.

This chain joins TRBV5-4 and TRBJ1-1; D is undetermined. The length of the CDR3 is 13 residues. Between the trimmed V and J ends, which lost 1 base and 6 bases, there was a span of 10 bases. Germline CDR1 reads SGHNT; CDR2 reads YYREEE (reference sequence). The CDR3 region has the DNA TGTGCCAGCAGCTTGCCGACTATACCTGAAGCTTTCTTT. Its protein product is CASSLPTIPEAFF.

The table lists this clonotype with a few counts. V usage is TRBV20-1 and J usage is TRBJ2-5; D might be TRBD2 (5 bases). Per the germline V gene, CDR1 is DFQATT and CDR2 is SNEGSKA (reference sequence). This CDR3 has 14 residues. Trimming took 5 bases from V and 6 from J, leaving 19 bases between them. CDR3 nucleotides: TGCAGTGCTGCCCGTTTATGGGAGCCGAAGACCCAGTACTTC. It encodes CSAARLWEPKTQYF.

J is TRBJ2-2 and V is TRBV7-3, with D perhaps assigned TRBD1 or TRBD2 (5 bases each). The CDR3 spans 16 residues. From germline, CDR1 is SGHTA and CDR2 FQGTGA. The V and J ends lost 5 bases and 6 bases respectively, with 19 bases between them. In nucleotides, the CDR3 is TGTGCCAGCAGCCCTAGTGGTTGGGGGAGCGCCGGGGAGCTGTTTTTT. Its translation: CASSPSGWGSAGELFF.

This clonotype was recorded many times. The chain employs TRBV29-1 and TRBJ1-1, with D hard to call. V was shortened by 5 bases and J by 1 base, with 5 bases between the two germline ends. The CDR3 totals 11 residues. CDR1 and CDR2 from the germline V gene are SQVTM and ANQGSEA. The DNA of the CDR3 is TGCAGCGTTAGGGAGAACACTGAAGCTTTCTTT. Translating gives CSVRENTEAFF. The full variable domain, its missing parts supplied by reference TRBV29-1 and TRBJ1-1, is SAVISQKPSRDICQRGTSLTIQCQVDSQVTMMFWYRQQPGQSLTLIATANQGSEATYESGFVIDKFPISRPNLTFSTLTVSNMSPEDSSIYLCSVRENTEAFFGQGTRLTVV.

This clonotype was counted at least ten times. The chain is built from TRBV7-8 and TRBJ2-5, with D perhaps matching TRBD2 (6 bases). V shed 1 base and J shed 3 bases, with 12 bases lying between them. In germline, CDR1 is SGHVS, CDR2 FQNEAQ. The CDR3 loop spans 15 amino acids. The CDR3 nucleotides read TGTGCCAGCAGCTTAGGACGAGGGGAGGAAGAGACCCAGTACTTC. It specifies CASSLGRGEEETQYF.

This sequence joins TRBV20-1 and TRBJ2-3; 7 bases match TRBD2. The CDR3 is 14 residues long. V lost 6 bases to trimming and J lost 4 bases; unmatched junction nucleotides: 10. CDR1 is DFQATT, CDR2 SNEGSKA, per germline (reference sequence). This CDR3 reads CSAASGGGADTQYF. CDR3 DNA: TGCAGTGCGGCTAGCGGCGGGGGAGCAGATACGCAGTATTTT.

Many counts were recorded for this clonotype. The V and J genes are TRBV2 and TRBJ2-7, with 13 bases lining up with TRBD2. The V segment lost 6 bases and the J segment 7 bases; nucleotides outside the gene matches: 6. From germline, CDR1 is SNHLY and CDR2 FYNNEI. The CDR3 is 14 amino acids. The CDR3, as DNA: TGTGCCAGCAGCCCGGGACTAGCGGGATTTGAGCAGTACTTC. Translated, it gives CASSPGLAGFEQYF.

The CDR3 loop is CASSLVRGAEAFF. CDR3 sequence (DNA): TGTGCCAGCAGCTTAGTCAGGGGCGCTGAAGCTTTCTTT. The chain carries TRBV11-2 and TRBJ1-1, with TRBD1 as a possible D gene (6 bases). This CDR3 is built from 13 residues. From germline, CDR1 is SGHAT and CDR2 FQNNGV. V lost 1 base to trimming and J lost 6 bases, with 9 bases between them.

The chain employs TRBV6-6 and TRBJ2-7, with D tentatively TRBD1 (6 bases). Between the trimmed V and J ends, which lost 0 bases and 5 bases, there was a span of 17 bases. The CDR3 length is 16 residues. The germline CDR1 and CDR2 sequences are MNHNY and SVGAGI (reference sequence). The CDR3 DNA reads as TGTGCCAGCAGTTACTCGACAGTTACTGGGGGCGACGAGCAGTACTTC. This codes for CASSYSTVTGGDEQYF.

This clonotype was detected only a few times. The CDR3 nucleotides are TGCGCCAGCAGCCAACATGGGTTTTCTAACACCGGGGAGCTGTTTTTT. It yields the protein CASSQHGFSNTGELFF. J is TRBJ2-2 and V is TRBV4-1; no clear D gene. The CDR3 sequence is 16 residues long. Trimming took off 2 bases at V and 2 bases at J, with 12 bases between the two ends. Germline values: CDR1 MGHRA, CDR2 YSYEKL.

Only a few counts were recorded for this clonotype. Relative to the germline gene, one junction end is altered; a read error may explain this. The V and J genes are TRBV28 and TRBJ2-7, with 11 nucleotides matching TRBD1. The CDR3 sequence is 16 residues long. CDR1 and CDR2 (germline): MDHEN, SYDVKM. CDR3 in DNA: TGTGCCAGCAGTCCTTCCGGGACAGGGGGACCCTACGCGCAGTACTTC. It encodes CASSPSGTGGPYAQYF. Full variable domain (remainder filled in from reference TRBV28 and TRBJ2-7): DVKVTQSSRYLVKRTGEKVFLECVQDMDHENMFWYRQDPGLGLRLIYFSYDVKMKEKGDIPEGYSVSREKKERFSLILESASTNQTSMYLCASSPSGTGGPYAQYFGPGTRLTVT.

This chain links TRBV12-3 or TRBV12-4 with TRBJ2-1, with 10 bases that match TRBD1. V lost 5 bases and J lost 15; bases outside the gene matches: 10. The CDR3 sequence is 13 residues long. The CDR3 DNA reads TGTGCCAGCAGTCCCCCGGGACAGGGGACAGGGTTCTTC. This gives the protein CASSPPGQGTGFF.

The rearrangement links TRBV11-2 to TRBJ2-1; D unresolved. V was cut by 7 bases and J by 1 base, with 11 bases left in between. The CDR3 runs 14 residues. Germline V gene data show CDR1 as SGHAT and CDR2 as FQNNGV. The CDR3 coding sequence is TGTGCCAGCACCCCGAAGTCATCCTACAATGAGCAGTTCTTC. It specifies CASTPKSSYNEQFF.

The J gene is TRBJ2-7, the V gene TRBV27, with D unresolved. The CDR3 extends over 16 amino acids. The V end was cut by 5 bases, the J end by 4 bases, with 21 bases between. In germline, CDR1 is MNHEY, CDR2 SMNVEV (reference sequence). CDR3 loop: CASSPRLRSRAYEQYF. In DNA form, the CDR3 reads TGTGCCAGCAGTCCCCGGCTTCGGTCACGGGCTTACGAGCAGTACTTC.

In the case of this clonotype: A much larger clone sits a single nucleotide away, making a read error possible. For the CDR3, the DNA is TGTGCCAGCAGCCCGGTGTCCTTAGGCTACACCTTC. It translates to CASSPVSLGYTF. The V gene is TRBV11-2, the J gene TRBJ1-2; D is uncertain. The V gene lost 5 bases and the J gene lost 8 bases, with 12 bases spanning the gap. The germline V gene has CDR1 SGHAT and CDR2 FQNNGV. The CDR3 totals 12 residues.

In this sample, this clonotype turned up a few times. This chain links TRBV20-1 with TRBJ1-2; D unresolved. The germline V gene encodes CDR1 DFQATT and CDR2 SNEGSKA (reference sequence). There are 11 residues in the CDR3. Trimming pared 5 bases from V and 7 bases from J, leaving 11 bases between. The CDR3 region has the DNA TGCAGTGCTCGTTTCGTTCCTGGCTACACCTTC. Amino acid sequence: CSARFVPGYTF.

CDR3 protein: CASGGAWDEQFF. The CDR3 bases are TGTGCCAGCGGAGGGGCGTGGGATGAGCAGTTCTTC. The V call is TRBV28, the J call TRBJ2-1, with D perhaps TRBD2 (6 bases). From germline, CDR1 is MDHEN and CDR2 SYDVKM. CDR3 length equals 12 residues. The V and J ends lost 8 bases and 8 bases respectively, with 13 bases between them.

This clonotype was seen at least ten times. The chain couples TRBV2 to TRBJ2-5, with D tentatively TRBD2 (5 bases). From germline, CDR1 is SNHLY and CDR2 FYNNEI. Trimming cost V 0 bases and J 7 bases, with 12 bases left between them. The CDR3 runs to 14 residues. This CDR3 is CASSEALLARTQYF. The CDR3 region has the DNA TGTGCCAGCAGTGAAGCACTCCTAGCCCGGACCCAGTACTTC.

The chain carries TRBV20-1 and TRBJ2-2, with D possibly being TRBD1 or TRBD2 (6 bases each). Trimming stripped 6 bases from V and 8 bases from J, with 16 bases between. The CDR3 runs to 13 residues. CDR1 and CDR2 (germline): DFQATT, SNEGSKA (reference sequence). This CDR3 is CSAGGWGAGELFF. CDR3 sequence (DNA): TGCAGTGCCGGCGGGTGGGGGGCGGGGGAGCTGTTTTTT.

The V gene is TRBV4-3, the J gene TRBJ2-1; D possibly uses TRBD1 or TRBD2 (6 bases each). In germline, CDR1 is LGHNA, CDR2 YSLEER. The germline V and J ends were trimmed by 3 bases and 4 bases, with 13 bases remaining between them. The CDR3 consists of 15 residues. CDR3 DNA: TGCGCCAGCAGCCAGGGGGGACAATATTACAATGAGCAGTTCTTC. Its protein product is CASSQGGQYYNEQFF.

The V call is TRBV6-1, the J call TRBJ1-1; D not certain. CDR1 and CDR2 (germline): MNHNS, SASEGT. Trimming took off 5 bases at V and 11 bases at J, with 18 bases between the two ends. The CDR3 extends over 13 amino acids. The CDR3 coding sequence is TGTGCCAGCAGTTCTGGAATGGAACGTGCGGCTTTCTTT. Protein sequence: CASSSGMERAAFF.

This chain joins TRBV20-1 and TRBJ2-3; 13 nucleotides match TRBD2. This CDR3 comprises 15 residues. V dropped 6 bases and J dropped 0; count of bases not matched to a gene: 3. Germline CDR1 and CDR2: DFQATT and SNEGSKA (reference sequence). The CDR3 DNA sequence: TGCAGTGCCAAGGGACTAGCGGGGAGCACAGATACGCAGTATTTT. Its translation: CSAKGLAGSTDTQYF.

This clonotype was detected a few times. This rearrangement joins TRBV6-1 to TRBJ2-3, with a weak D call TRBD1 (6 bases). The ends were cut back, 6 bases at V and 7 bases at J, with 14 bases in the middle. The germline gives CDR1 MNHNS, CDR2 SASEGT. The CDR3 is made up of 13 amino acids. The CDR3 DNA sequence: TGTGCCAGCAGGAACCGGGACAAAAATACGCAGTATTTT. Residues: CASRNRDKNTQYF.